These T cell receptor beta chains were read from a single sample in a study of CD8 T cells in ankylosing spondylitis. TCRdb passed the 5' RACE reads through MiXCR, listing each CDR3 protein once. Here the sample spans roughly 69,000 distinct CDR3 sequences, approximately 5.3% being singletons. The sequencing sample was made of blood, either unsorted or a sorted T cell fraction (not recorded which). Source of these receptors: a male donor with ankylosing spondylitis or in good health (not recorded which). CDR3s include the opening cysteine and the closing phenylalanine or tryptophan. Each record gives: D gene, CDR3 length, V gene, J gene, clone size, CDR3 DNA, CDR3 protein. D genes are given only for firm matches. Clone size is given as once, few, many, or a class for an expanded clone.

TRBD1,15,TRBV5-6,TRBJ1-3,many,TGTGCCAGCAGCTTAGGGACAGTCTCTGGAAACACCATATATTTT,CASSLGTVSGNTIYF
TRBD1,15,TRBV25-1,TRBJ2-1,many,TGTGCCAGCACAGAACAGGGGGCATCAGGTGATGAGCAGTTCTTC,CASTEQGASGDEQFF
-,12,TRBV5-1,TRBJ2-3,many,TGCGCCAGCAGCTTGAGTTCAGATACGCAGTATTTT,CASSLSSDTQYF
-,13,TRBV18,TRBJ2-3,many,TGTGCCAGCTCCGAGTCCGAGGCAGATACGCAGTATTTT,CASSESEADTQYF
-,13,TRBV20-1,TRBJ1-1,many,TGCAGTGCCGGGGGGGTTACGAACACTGAAGCTTTCTTT,CSAGGVTNTEAFF
-,15,TRBV2,TRBJ1-6,many,TGTGCCAGCAGTGAAGCTGAGTTACGGTCCGGATCCCTCCACTTT,CASSEAELRSGSLHF
-,12,TRBV24-1,TRBJ2-1,many,TGTGCCGCCGGGTGGGGGGACAATGAGCAGTTCTTC,CAAGWGDNEQFF
-,14,TRBV7-2,TRBJ2-1,few,TGTGCCAGCAGCCCAGTTGAAGGGGTCGGTGAGCAGTTCTTC,CASSPVEGVGEQFF
TRBD2,17,TRBV5-1,TRBJ2-5,many,TGCGCCAGCAGTTTCTCCGGGACTAGCGCCGGCCAAGAGACCCAGTACTTC,CASSFSGTSAGQETQYF
-,14,TRBV9,TRBJ1-6,many,TGTGCCAGCAGTGCCGTGGGGGATAATTCACCCCTCCACTTT,CASSAVGDNSPLHF
-,15,TRBV24-1,TRBJ2-5,many,TGTGCCACCAGTGATCCCCAGCGGCACCAAGAGACCCAGTACTTC,CATSDPQRHQETQYF
-,16,TRBV7-2,TRBJ2-3,many,TGTGCCAGCAGCTTAGTGTGGGGGGGCGTCTCAGATACGCAGTATTTT,CASSLVWGGVSDTQYF
-,14,TRBV20-1,TRBJ2-3,many,TGCAGTGCTAGAGAAGGCTCAGCTCAAGATACGCAGTATTTT,CSAREGSAQDTQYF
-,16,TRBV6-5,TRBJ2-1,many,TGTGCCAGCAGTTACGGGGGACTGGTCTCCTACAATGAGCAGTTCTTC,CASSYGGLVSYNEQFF
-,15,TRBV7-2,TRBJ2-3,many,TGTGCCAGCACCCTGTTTGCCCTCGCGACAGATACGCAGTATTTT,CASTLFALATDTQYF
-,14,TRBV28,TRBJ2-5,many,TGTGCCAGCAGTTTTGCCCCCCAGGGAGAGACCCAGTACTTC,CASSFAPQGETQYF
TRBD2,14,TRBV5-4,TRBJ2-1,many,TGTGCCGCCGCAGCGGGGGGCTCCTACAATGAGCAGTTCTTC,CAAAAGGSYNEQFF
-,14,TRBV5-1,TRBJ2-3,many,TGCGCCAGCAGCTCGGGAGCCGGCTTAGATACGCAGTATTTT,CASSSGAGLDTQYF